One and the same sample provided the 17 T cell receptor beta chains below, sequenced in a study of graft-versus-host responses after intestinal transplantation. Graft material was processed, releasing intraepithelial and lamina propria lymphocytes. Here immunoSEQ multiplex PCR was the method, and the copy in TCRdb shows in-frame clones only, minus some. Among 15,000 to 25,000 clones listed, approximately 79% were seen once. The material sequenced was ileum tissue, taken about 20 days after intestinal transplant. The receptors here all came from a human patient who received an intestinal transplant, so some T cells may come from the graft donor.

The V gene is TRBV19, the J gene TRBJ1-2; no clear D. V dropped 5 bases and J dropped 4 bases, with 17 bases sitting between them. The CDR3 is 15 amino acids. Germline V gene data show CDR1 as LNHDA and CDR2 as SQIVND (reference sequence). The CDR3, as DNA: TGTGCCAGTAGTCTCAGCGGGGTGGCGACCTATGGCTACACCTTC. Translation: CASSLSGVATYGYTF.

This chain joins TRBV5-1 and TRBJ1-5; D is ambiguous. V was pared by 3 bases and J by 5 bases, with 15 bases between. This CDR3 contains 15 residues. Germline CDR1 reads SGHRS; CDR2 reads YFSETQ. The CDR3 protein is CASSYRPGRDQPQHF. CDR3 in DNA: TGCGCCAGCAGCTATCGCCCGGGGAGGGATCAGCCCCAGCATTTT.

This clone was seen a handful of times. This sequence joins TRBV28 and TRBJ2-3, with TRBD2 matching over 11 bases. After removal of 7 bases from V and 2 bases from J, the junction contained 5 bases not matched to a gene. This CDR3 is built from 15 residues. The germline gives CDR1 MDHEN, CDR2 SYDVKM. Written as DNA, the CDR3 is TGTGCCAGCACCAGACTAGCGGGGACCACAGATACGCAGTATTTT. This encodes CASTRLAGTTDTQYF. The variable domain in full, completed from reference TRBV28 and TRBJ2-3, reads DVKVTQSSRYLVKRTGEKVFLECVQDMDHENMFWYRQDPGLGLRLIYFSYDVKMKEKGDIPEGYSVSREKKERFSLILESASTNQTSMYLCASTRLAGTTDTQYFGPGTRLTVL.

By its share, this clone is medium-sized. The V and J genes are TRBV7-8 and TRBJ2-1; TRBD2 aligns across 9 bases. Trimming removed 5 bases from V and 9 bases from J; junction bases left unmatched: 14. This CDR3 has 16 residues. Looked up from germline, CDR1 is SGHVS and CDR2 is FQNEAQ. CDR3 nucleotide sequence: TGTGCCAGCAGCGAAGAAGCGAGCGGGAGGCGGGGTGAGCAGTTCTTC. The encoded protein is CASSEEASGRRGEQFF.

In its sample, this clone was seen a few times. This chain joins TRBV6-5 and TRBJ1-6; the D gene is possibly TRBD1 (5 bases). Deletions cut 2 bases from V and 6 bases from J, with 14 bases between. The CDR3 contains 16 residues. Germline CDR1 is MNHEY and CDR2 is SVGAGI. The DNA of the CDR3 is TGTGCCAGCAGTTACGGTCTTTCGGGACTTAATTCACCCCTCCACTTT. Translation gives CASSYGLSGLNSPLHF.

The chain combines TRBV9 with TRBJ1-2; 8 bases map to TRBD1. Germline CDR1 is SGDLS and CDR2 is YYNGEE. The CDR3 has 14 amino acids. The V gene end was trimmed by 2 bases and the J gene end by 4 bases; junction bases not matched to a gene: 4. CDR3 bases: TGTGCCAGCAGCGTCGGGACAGGTTTCTATGGCTACACCTTC. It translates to CASSVGTGFYGYTF.

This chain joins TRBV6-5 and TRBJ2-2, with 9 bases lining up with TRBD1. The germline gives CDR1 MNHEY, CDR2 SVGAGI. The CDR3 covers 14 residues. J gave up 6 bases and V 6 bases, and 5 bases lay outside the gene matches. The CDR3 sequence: CASRGTGPPGELFF. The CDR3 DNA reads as TGTGCCAGCAGGGGGACAGGGCCTCCCGGGGAGCTGTTTTTT.

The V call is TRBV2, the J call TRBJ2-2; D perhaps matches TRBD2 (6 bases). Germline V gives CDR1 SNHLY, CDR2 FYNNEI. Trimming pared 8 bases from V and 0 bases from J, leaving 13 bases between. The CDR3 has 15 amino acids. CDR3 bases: TGTGCCAGCGGGGGACTGCTCGCGAACACCGGGGAGCTGTTTTTT. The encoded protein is CASGGLLANTGELFF.

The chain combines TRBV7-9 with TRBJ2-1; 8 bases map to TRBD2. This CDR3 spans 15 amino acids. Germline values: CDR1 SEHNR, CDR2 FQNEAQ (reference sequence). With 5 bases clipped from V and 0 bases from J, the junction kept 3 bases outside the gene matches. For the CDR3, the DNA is TGTGCCAGCAGCGCCCTAGCGGGCTCCTACAATGAGCAGTTCTTC. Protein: CASSALAGSYNEQFF.

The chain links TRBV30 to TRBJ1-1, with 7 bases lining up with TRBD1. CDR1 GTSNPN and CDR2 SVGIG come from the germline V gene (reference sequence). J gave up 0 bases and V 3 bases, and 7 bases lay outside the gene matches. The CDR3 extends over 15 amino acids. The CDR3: CAWRQGSGMNTEAFF. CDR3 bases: TGTGCCTGGAGACAGGGGTCTGGGATGAACACTGAAGCTTTCTTT.

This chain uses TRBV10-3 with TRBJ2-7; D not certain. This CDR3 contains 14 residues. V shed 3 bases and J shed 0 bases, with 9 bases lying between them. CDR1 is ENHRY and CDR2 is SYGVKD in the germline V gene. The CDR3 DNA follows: TGTGCCATCAGTGAAAATCCAGACTCCTACGAGCAGTACTTC. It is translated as CAISENPDSYEQYF.

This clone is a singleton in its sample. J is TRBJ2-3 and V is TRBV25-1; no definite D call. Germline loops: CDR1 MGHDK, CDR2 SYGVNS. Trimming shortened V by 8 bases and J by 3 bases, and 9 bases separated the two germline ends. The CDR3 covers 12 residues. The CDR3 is CASEYRTDTQYF. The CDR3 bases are TGTGCCAGCGAGTACCGGACAGATACGCAGTATTTT.

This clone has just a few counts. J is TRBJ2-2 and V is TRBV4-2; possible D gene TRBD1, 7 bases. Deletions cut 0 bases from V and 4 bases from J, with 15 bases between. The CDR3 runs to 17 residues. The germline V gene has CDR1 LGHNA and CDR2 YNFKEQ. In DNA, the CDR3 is TGTGCCAGCAGCCAAGATCCTCCAGGGGGGATCACCGGGGAGCTGTTTTTT. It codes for CASSQDPPGGITGELFF.

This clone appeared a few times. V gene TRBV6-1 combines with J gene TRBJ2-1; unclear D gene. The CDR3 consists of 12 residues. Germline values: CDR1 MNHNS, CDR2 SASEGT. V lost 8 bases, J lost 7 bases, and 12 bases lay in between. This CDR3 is CASFGSRNEQFF. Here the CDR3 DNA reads TGTGCCAGCTTTGGCAGTCGTAATGAGCAGTTCTTC.

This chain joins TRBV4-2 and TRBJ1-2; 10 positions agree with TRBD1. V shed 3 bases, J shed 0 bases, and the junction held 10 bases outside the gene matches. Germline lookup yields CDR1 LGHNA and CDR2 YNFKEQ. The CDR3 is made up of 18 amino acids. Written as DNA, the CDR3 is TGTGCCAGCAGCCAGTCCACGGGACAGGGGTCCTCTAACTATGGCTACACCTTC. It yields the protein CASSQSTGQGSSNYGYTF.

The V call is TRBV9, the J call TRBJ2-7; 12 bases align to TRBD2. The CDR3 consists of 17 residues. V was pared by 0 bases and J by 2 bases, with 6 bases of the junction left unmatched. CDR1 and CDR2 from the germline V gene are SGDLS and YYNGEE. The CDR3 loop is CASSVATTSGSAYEQYF. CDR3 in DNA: TGTGCCAGCAGCGTAGCTACGACTAGCGGGAGCGCCTACGAGCAGTACTTC.

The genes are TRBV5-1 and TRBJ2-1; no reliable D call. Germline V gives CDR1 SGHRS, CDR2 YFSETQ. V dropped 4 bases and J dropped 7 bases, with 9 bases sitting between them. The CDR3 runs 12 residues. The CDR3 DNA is TGCGCCAGCAGCCTGGACGGGAATGAGCAGTTCTTC. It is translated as CASSLDGNEQFF. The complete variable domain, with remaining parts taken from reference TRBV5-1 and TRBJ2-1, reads KAGVTQTPRYLIKTRGQQVTLSCSPISGHRSVSWYQQTPGQGLQFLFEYFSETQRNKGNFPGRFSGRQFSNSRSEMNVSTLELGDSALYLCASSLDGNEQFFGPGTRLTVL.